This T cell receptor (beta chain) was retrieved from a study of CD8 T cells in Susac syndrome. Study results and limitations: As the study acknowledged, the number of individuals who were part of its TCR sequencing and HLA analysis was relatively small.

With random hexamers, 0.5 to 1 ug RNA was reverse transcribed. The amplification used immunoSEQ multiplex PCR on TCR beta CDR3; it spanned 54 Vbeta and 13 Jbeta. TCRdb re-analysed the immunoSEQ multiplex PCR reads in MiXCR, keeping a single row per CDR3 protein. The sample includes 70,000 or so distinct CDR3 sequences, approximately 95% seen only once; the top ten take 0.24%. Trimming left V 7 bases short and J 0 bases short, with 15 bases between. This CDR3 is 14 amino acids long. CDR1 is GTSNPN and CDR2 is SVGIG in the germline V gene (reference sequence). For this clonotype: The antigen is unknown.

Sequencing was performed on CD8+ T cells from PBMCs. This sequence originates from a human donor in good health. The chain links TRBV30 to TRBJ1-1; D is undetermined. CDR3 DNA: TGTGCCTTTAGTACGCCTGAGATGAACACTGAAGCTTTCTTT. As protein: CAFSTPEMNTEAFF.